What follows are 7 T cell receptor beta chains derived from one specimen sequenced in a study of human thymus T cells. Thymic material originated from resections removed in the course of corrective heart surgery. Sequencing used immunoSEQ multiplex PCR; TCRdb keeps in-frame clones, though not all of them. The sample holds roughly 120,000 clones; around 94% are singletons and the top ten take less than 0.03%. The specimen sequenced was thymus tissue. The receptors originated from a boy in the first two years of life with a congenital heart defect but otherwise immunologically healthy.

This chain connects TRBV4-1 to TRBJ1-6; tentative D call: TRBD1 (6 bases). This CDR3 contains 16 residues. V lost 3 bases to trimming and J lost 3 bases, with 12 bases between them. The V gene's germline CDR1 is MGHRA and CDR2 YSYEKL. The CDR3, as DNA: TGCGCCAGCAGCCATAGGGGACACCTCTATAATTCACCCCTCCACTTT. This translates into CASSHRGHLYNSPLHF.

The chain couples TRBV6-5 to TRBJ1-6; D might be TRBD1 (5 bases). Trimming removed 6 bases at V and 7 bases at J, with 13 bases between. This CDR3 spans 14 amino acids. Germline assignment: CDR1 MNHEY and CDR2 SVGAGI. The CDR3 nucleotides read TGTGCCAGCAGACGGGGACGGCTAAATTCACCCCTCCACTTT. As protein: CASRRGRLNSPLHF.

This clone was observed a single time. The CDR3 here is CASSYGGNQPQHF. CDR3 nucleotide sequence: TGTGCCAGCAGTTATGGAGGCAATCAGCCCCAGCATTTT. The V gene is TRBV6-5, the J gene TRBJ1-5; D unclear. V was pared by 3 bases and J by 2 bases, with 5 bases between. CDR1 and CDR2 from the germline V gene are MNHEY and SVGAGI. The CDR3 is 13 amino acids.

This clone was seen once. The chain has TRBV7-2 and TRBJ2-1; 8 bases are shared with TRBD2. V lost 2 bases, J lost 7 bases, and 10 bases stayed unmatched. Per germline, CDR1 SGHTA and CDR2 FQGNSA. The CDR3 is 16 amino acids. The CDR3 region has the DNA TGTGCCAGCAGCTTAAGGCGGGGGGCAGGGTGGAATGAGCAGTTCTTC. Its protein is CASSLRRGAGWNEQFF. Complete variable domain (other parts from reference TRBV7-2 and TRBJ2-1): GAGVSQSPSNKVTEKGKDVELRCDPISGHTALYWYRQSLGQGLEFLIYFQGNSAPDKSGLPSDRFSAERTGGSVSTLTIQRTQQEDSAVYLCASSLRRGAGWNEQFFGPGTRLTVL.

The chain couples TRBV4-3 to TRBJ2-3, with D possibly being TRBD1 (7 bases). Germline CDR1 and CDR2: LGHNA and YSLEER. The CDR3 contains 19 residues. V shed 3 bases and J shed 0 bases, with 22 bases lying between them. CDR3 sequence: CASSQLRRDRHLSTDTQYF. Written as DNA, the CDR3 is TGCGCCAGCAGCCAGCTTAGGAGGGACAGACATCTCAGCACAGATACGCAGTATTTT.

This sequence joins TRBV6-1 and TRBJ1-1; TRBD1 agrees at 9 bases. The CDR3 has 14 amino acids. Germline trimming cut 3 bases from V and 10 bases from J; bases unmatched to any gene: 9. Germline values: CDR1 MNHNS, CDR2 SASEGT. CDR3 in amino acids: CASSDLTGGQGAFF. CDR3 nucleotides: TGTGCCAGCAGTGACCTTACAGGGGGCCAAGGAGCTTTCTTT.

CDR3 sequence: CASSLTRTGGGGTEAFF. For the CDR3, the DNA is TGTGCCAGCAGTCTAACCCGGACAGGGGGCGGGGGCACTGAAGCTTTCTTT. This chain uses TRBV27 with TRBJ1-1; TRBD1 agrees at 11 bases. J was trimmed by 4 bases and V by 5 bases; bases with no gene match: 12. The CDR3 consists of 17 residues. The V gene's germline CDR1 is MNHEY and CDR2 SMNVEV (reference sequence).